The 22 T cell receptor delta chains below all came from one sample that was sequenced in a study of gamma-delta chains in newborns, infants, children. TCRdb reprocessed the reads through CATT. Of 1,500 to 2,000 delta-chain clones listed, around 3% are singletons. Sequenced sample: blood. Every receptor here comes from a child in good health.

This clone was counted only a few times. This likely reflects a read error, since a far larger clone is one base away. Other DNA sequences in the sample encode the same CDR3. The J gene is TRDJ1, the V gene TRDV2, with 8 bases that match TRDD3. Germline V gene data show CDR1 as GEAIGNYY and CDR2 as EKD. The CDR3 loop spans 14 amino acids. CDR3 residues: CACDTWGTNDKLIF. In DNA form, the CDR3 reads TGCGCCTGTGACACCTGGGGGACCAACGATAAACTCATCTTT.

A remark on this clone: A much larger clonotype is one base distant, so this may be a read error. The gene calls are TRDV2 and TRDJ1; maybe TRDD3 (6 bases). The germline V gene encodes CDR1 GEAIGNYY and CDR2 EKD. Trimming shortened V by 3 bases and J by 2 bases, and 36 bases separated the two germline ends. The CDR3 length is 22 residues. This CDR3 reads CACDPLRADSVLGWGRTDKLIF. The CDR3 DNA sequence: TGTGCCTGTGACCCGCTTCGGGCGGACAGCGTACTGGGTTGGGGTCGAACCGATAAACTCATCTTT.

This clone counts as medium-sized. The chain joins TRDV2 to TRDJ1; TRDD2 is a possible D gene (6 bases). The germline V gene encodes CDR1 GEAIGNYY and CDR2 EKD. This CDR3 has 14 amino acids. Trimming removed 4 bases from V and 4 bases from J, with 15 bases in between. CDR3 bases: TGTGCCTGTGATGTCCTTCCCGGGAACGATAAACTCATCTTT. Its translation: CACDVLPGNDKLIF.

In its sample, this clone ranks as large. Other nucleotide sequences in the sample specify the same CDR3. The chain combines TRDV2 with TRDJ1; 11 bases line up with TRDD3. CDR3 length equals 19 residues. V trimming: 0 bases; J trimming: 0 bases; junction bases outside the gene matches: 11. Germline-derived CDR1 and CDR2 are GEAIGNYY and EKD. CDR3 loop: CACDTVPLLGDRDTDKLIF. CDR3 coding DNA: TGTGCCTGTGACACCGTTCCCTTACTGGGGGATAGAGACACCGATAAACTCATCTTT.

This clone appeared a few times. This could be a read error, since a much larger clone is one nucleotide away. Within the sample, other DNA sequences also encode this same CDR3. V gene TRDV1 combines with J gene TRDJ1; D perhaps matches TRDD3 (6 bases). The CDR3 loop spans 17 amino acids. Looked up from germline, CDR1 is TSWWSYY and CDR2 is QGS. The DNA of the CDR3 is TGCGCTCTTGGGGGCCCAAGGAGACGGGGGGCAACCGATAAACTCATCTTT. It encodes CALGGPRRRGATDKLIF.

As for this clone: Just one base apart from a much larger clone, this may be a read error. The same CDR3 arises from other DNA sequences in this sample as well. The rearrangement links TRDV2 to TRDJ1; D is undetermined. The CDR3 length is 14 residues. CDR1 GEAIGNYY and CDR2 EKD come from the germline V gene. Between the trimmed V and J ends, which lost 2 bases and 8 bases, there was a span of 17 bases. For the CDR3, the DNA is TGTGCCTGTGACATCGTGACCGGGTCTCCGAAACTCATCTTT. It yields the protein CACDIVTGSPKLIF.

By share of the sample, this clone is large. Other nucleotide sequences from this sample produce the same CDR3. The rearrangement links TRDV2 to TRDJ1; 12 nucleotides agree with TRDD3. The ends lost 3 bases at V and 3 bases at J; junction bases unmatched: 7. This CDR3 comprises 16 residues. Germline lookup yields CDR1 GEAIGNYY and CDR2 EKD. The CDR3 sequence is CACDLLLGDTSDKLIF. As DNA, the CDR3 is TGTGCCTGTGACCTACTACTGGGGGATACTTCCGATAAACTCATCTTT.

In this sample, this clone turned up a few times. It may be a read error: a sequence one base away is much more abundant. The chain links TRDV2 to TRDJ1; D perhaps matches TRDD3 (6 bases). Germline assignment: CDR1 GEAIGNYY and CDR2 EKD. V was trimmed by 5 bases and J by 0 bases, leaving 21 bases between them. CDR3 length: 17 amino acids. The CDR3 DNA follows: TGTGCCTGTGGCGGAGTTGGGGGCCCGGAGTACACCGATAAACTCATCTTT. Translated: CACGGVGGPEYTDKLIF.

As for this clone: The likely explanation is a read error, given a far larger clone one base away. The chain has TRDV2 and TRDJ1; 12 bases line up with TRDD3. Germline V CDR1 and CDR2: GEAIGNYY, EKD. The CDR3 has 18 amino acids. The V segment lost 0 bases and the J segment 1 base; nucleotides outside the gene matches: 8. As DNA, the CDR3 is TGTGCCTGTGACACCCTACATCTGGGGGATACGACCACCGATAAACTCATCTTT. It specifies CACDTLHLGDTTTDKLIF.

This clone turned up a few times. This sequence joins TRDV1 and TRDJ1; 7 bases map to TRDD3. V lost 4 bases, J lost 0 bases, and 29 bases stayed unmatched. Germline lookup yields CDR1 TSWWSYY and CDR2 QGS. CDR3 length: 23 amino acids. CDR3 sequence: CALGGYSPNAFTAGGRYTDKLIF. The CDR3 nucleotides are TGTGCTCTTGGGGGTTATTCTCCTAACGCCTTCACTGCTGGGGGTCGATACACCGATAAACTCATCTTT.

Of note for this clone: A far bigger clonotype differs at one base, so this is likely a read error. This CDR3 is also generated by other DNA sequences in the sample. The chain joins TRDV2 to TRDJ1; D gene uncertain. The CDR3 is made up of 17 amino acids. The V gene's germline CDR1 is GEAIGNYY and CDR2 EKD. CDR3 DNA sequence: TGTGCCTGTGACACCGTCTCCATAAAACCCCGCACCGATAAGCTCATCTTT. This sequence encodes CACDTVSIKPRTDKLIF.

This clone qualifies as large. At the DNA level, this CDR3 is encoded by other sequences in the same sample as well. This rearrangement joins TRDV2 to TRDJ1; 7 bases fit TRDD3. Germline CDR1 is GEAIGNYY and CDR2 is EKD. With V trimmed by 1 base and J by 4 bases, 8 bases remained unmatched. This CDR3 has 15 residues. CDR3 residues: CACDTAPGGFDKLIF. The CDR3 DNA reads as TGTGCCTGTGACACAGCCCCTGGGGGTTTCGATAAACTCATCTTT.

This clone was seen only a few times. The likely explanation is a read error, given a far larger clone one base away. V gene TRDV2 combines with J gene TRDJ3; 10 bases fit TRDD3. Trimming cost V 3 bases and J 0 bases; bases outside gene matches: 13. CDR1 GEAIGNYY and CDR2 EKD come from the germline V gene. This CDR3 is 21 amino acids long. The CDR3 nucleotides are TGTGCCTGTGACGCCGCTGGTAATGGGGGATACTTCTCCTGGGACACCCGACAGATGTTTTTC. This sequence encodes CACDAAGNGGYFSWDTRQMFF.

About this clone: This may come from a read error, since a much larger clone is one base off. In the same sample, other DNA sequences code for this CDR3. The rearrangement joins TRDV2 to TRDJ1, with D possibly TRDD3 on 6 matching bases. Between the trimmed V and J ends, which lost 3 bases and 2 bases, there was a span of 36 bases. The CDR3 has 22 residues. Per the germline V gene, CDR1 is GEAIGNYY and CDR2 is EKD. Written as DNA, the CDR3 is TGTGCCTGTGACCCGCTCCGGGCGGACAACGTACTGGGTTGGGGTCGAACCGATAAACTCATCTTT. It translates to CACDPLRADNVLGWGRTDKLIF.

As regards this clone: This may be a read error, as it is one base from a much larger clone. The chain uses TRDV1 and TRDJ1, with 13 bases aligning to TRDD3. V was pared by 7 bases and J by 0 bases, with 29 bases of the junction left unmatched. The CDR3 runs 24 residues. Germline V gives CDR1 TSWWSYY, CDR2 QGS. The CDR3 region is CALEATYYPAFDWGIRVYTDKLIF. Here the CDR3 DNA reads TGTGCTCTTGAGGCGACGTACTATCCGGCCTTTGACTGGGGGATACGCGTTTACACCGATAAACTCATCTTT.

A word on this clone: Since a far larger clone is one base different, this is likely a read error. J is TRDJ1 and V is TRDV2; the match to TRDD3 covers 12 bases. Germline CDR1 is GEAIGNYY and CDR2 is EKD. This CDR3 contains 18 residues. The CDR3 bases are TGTGCCTGTGGCACCCTACATCTGGGGGATACGATCACCGATAAACTCATCTTT. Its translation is CACGTLHLGDTITDKLIF.

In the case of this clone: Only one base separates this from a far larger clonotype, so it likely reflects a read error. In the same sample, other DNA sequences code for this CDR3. Written as DNA, the CDR3 is TGTGCCTGTGACACCGTCGGGATGGGGGATTTCAAGTTGGCCGATAAACTTATCTTT. This gives the protein CACDTVGMGDFKLADKLIF. The chain carries TRDV2 and TRDJ1, with TRDD3 identical over 8 bases. The CDR3 contains 19 residues. The germline V gene encodes CDR1 GEAIGNYY and CDR2 EKD.

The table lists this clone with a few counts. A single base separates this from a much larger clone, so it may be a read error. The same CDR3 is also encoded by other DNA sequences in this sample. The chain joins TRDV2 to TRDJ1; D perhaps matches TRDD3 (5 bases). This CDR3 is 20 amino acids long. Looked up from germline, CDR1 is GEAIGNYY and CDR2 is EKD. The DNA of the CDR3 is TGTGCCTGTGACACCATCCCACTAGGGATCCGAGAGGGGTCGGCCGATAACCTCATCTTT. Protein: CACDTIPLGIREGSADNLIF.

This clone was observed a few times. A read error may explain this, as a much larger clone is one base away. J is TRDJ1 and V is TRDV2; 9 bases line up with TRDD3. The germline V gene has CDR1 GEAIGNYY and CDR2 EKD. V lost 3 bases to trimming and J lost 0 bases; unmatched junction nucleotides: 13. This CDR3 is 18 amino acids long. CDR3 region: CACDAVLGEPRYTDKLIF. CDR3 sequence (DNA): TGTGCCTGTGACGCCGTACTGGGGGAGCCGAGGTACACCGATAAACTCATCTTT.

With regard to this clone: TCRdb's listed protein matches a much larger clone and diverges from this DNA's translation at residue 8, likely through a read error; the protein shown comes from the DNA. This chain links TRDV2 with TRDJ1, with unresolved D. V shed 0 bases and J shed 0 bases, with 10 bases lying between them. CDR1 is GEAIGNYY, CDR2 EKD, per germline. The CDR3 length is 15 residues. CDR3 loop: CACDTVGRNTDKLIF. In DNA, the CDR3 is TGTGCCTGTGACACCGTTGGGAGAAACACCGATAAACTCATCTTT.

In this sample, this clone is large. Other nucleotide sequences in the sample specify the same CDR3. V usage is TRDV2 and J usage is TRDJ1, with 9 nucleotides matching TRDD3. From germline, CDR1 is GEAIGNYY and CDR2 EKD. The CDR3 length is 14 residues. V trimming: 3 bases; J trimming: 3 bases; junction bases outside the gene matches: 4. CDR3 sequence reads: CACDELGDSDKLIF. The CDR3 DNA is TGTGCCTGTGACGAGCTGGGGGATTCCGATAAACTCATCTTT.

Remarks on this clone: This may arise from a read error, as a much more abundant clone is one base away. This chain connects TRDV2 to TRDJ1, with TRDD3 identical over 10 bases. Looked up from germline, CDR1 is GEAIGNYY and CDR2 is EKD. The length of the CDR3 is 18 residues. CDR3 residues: CARDTLGRGIRNTDKLIF. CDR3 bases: TGTGCCCGTGACACTCTGGGACGGGGGATACGTAACACCGATAAACTCATCTTT.